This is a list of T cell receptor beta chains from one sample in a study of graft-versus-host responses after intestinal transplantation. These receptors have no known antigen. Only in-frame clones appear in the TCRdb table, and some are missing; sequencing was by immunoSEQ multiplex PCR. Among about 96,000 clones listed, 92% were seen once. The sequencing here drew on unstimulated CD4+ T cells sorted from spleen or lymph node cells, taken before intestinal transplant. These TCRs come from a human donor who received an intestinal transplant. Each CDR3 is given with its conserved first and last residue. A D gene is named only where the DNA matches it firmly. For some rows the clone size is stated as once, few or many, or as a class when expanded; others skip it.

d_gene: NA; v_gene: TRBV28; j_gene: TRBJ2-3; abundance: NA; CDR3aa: CASSLGSGTQLDTQYF; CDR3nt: TGTGCCAGCAGTTTAGGCTCCGGGACCCAGCTGGATACGCAGTATTTT
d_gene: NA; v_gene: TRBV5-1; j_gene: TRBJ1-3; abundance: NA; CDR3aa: CASSGGSGRSGNTIYF; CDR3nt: TGCGCCAGCAGCGGGGGGTCAGGCCGCTCTGGAAACACCATATATTTT
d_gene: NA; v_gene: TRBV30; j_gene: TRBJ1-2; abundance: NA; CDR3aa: CAWDDGARYGYTF; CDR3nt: TGTGCCTGGGACGACGGGGCTCGCTATGGCTACACCTTC
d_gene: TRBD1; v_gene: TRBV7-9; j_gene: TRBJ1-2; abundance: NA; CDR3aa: CASSTGTGGIYGYTF; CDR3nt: TGTGCCAGCAGCACCGGGACAGGGGGGATCTATGGCTACACCTTC
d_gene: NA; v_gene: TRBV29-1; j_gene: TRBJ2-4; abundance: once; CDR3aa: CSVVGGLAKNIQYF; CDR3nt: TGCAGCGTTGTAGGAGGGCTAGCCAAAAACATTCAGTACTTC
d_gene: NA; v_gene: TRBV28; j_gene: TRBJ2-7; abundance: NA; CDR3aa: CASSLILTQQYF; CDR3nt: TGTGCCAGCAGCCTAATACTAACCCAGCAGTACTTC
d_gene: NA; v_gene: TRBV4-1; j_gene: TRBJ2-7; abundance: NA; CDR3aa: CASSQGRARGVGEQYF; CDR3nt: TGCGCCAGCAGCCAAGGTCGGGCAAGGGGAGTAGGGGAGCAGTACTTC
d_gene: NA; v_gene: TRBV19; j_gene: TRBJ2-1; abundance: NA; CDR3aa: CASTLNGRNEQFF; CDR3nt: TGTGCCAGTACTCTCAATGGAAGGAATGAGCAGTTCTTC
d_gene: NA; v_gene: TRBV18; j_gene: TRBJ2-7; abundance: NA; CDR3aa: CASSPPGYYYEQYF; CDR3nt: TGTGCCAGCTCACCACCAGGGTACTACTACGAGCAGTACTTC
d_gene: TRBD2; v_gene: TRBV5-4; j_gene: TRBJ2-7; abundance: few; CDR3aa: CASSQGGTSGSYEQYF; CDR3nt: TGTGCCAGCAGCCAAGGGGGGACTAGCGGCTCCTACGAGCAGTACTTC
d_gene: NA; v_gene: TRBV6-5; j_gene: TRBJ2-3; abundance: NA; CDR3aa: CASRESGTSTDTQYF; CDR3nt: TGTGCCAGCAGGGAGAGCGGGACAAGCACAGATACGCAGTATTTT
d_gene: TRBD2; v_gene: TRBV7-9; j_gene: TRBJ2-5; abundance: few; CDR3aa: CASILAGGHQETQYF; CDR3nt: TGTGCCAGCATCCTAGCGGGAGGGCATCAAGAGACCCAGTACTTC
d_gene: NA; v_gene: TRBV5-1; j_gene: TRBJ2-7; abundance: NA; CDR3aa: CASSFQEEQYF; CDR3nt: TGCGCCAGCAGCTTTCAAGAAGAGCAGTACTTC
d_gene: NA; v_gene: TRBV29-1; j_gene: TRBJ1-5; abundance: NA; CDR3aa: CSPEVQARQPQHF; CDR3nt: TGCAGTCCTGAGGTTCAGGCTCGTCAGCCCCAGCATTTT
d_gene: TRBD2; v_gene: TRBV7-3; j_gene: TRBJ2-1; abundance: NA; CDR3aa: CASSPTSGAYNEQFF; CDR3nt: TGTGCCAGCAGCCCGACTAGCGGGGCCTACAATGAGCAGTTCTTC
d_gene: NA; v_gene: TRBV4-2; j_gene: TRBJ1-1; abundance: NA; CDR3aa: CASSQDGGDVAFF; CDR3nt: TGTGCCAGCAGCCAAGATGGGGGGGATGTAGCTTTCTTT
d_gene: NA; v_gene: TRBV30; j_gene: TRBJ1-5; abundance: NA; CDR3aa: CAWSRGPSQPQHF; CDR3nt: TGTGCCTGGAGTAGAGGGCCGAGTCAGCCCCAGCATTTT
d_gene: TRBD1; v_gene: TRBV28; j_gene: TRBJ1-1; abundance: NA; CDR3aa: CASRFPGQRNTEAFF; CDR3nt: TGTGCCAGCAGGTTCCCGGGACAGCGGAACACTGAAGCTTTCTTT
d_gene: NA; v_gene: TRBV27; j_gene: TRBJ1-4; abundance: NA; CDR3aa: CASSFAGVEKLFF; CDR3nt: TGTGCCAGCAGTTTTGCGGGGGTAGAAAAACTGTTTTTT
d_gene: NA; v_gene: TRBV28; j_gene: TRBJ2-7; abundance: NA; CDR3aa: CASSLEGSYEQYF; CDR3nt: TGTGCCAGCAGTTTGGAAGGGAGCTACGAGCAGTACTTC
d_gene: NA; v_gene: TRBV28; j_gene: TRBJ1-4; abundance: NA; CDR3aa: CASSLSDTTLFF; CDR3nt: TGTGCCAGCAGTTTATCAGATACAACACTGTTTTTT
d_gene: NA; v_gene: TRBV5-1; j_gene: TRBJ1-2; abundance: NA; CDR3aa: CASSLGHTLIYGYTF; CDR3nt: TGCGCCAGCAGCTTGGGCCACACACTAATCTATGGCTACACCTTC
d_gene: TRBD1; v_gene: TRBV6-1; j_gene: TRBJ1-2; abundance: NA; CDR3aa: CASSGDRGYGYTF; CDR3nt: TGTGCCAGCAGTGGGGACAGGGGCTATGGCTACACCTTC
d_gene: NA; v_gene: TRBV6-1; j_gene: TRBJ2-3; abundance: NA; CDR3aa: CASSAGQQADTQYF; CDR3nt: TGTGCCAGCAGCGCGGGACAGCAAGCGGATACGCAGTATTTT
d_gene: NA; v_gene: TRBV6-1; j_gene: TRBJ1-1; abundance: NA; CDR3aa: CASSDEVGTEAFF; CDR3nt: TGTGCCAGCAGTGATGAGGTAGGCACTGAAGCTTTCTTT
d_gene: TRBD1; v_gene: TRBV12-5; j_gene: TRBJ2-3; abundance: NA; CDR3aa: CASGFVDRTLTDTQYF; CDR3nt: TGTGCTAGTGGTTTTGTGGACAGGACTCTCACAGATACGCAGTATTTT
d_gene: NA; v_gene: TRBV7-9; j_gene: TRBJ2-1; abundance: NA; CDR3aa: CASSLATAYGSSYNEQFF; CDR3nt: TGTGCCAGCAGCTTAGCCACAGCATACGGGAGCTCCTACAATGAGCAGTTCTTC
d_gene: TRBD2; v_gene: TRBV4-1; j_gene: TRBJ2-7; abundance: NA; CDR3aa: CASSRSLGGIAYEQYF; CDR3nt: TGCGCCAGCAGCCGCTCTTTGGGGGGGATAGCCTACGAGCAGTACTTC
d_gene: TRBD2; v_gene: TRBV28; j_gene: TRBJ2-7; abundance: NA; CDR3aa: CASIGTGTSGRVYEQYF; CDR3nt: TGTGCCAGCATTGGGACAGGGACTAGCGGGAGGGTCTACGAGCAGTACTTC
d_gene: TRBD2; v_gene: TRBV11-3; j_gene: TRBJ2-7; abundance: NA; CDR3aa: CASSLGASGDYEQYF; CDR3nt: TGTGCCAGCAGCTTAGGGGCTAGCGGGGACTACGAGCAGTACTTC
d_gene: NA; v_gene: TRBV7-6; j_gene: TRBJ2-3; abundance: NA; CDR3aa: CASSYGGSRTDTQYF; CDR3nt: TGTGCCAGCAGCTACGGAGGTAGCCGCACAGATACGCAGTATTTT
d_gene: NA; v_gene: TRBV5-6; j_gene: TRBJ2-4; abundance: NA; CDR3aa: CASSVLGGGKNIQYF; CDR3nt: TGTGCCAGCAGCGTCTTGGGGGGAGGCAAAAACATTCAGTACTTC
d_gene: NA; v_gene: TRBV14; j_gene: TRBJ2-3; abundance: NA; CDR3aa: CASSQRQLAPSTDTQYF; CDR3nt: TGTGCCAGCAGCCAAAGACAGCTAGCGCCAAGCACAGATACGCAGTATTTT
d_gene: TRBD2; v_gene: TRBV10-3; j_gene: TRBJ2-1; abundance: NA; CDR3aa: CAIRGFAGAYNEQFF; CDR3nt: TGTGCCATCAGGGGTTTTGCGGGAGCCTACAATGAGCAGTTCTTC
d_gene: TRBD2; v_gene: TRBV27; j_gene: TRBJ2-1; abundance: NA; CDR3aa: CASSFREGLRNEQFF; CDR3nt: TGTGCCAGCAGTTTCCGGGAGGGCCTACGCAATGAGCAGTTCTTC